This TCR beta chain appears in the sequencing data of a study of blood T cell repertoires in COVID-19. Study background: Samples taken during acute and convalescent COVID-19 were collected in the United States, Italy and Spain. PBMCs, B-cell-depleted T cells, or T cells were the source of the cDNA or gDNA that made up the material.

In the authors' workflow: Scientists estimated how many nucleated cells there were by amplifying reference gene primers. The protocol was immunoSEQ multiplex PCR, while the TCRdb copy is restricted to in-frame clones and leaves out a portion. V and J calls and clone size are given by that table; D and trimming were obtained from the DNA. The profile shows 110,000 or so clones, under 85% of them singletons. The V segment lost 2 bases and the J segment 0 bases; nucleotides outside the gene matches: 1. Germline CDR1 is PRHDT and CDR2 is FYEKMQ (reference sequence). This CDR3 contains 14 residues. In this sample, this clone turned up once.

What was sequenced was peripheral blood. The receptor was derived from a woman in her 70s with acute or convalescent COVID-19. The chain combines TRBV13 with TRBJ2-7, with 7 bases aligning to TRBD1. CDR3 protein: CASSLPGGSYEQYF. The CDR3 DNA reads TGTGCCAGCAGCTTACCAGGGGGCTCCTACGAGCAGTACTTC.